A selection of T cell receptor beta chains follows, all from one sample in a study of T cell changes during pregnancy in multiple sclerosis. Using immunoSEQ multiplex PCR, the repertoire was profiled, and TCRdb retains in-frame clones only, with some absent. In the table there are about 36,000 clones, 88% of which are singletons. Specimen: CD4+ T cells from peripheral blood mononuclear cells, collected in the first trimester of pregnancy. Receptor source: a female donor with multiple sclerosis, enrolled in a pregnancy study. The CDR3 runs from the conserved cysteine through the conserved F or W. Each record gives: J gene, clone size, D gene, V gene, CDR3 protein, CDR3 DNA. A D gene is named only where the DNA matches it firmly. Part of the rows lack a size; the others show once, few, many or a class for expanded clones.

j_call: TRBJ2-7; clone_size: -; d_call: -; v_call: TRBV2; cdr3_aa: CASIRGEDYEQYF; cdr3_nt: TGTGCCAGTATTCGGGGAGAGGACTACGAGCAGTACTTC
j_call: TRBJ1-1; clone_size: -; d_call: TRBD1; v_call: TRBV5-1; cdr3_aa: CASSVTGGLPLNTEAFF; cdr3_nt: TGCGCCAGCAGCGTAACAGGGGGCCTCCCGTTGAACACTGAAGCTTTCTTT
j_call: TRBJ1-5; clone_size: few; d_call: -; v_call: TRBV15; cdr3_aa: CATSSGRGDQPQHF; cdr3_nt: TGTGCCACCAGCAGTGGAAGGGGTGATCAGCCCCAGCATTTT
j_call: TRBJ2-3; clone_size: -; d_call: TRBD1; v_call: TRBV6-6; cdr3_aa: CASSAGQGTTDTQYF; cdr3_nt: TGTGCCAGCAGTGCCGGACAGGGGACCACAGATACGCAGTATTTT
j_call: TRBJ2-7; clone_size: few; d_call: TRBD2; v_call: TRBV2; cdr3_aa: CASTSGGGSYEQYF; cdr3_nt: TGTGCCAGCACATCCGGGGGGGGCTCCTACGAGCAGTACTTC
j_call: TRBJ2-1; clone_size: -; d_call: -; v_call: TRBV5-1; cdr3_aa: CASSAGAGNLNEQFF; cdr3_nt: TGCGCCAGCTCAGCAGGGGCAGGAAACCTCAATGAGCAGTTCTTC
j_call: TRBJ2-7; clone_size: -; d_call: -; v_call: TRBV10-3; cdr3_aa: CAIRGSYEQYF; cdr3_nt: TGTGCCATCCGGGGATCCTACGAGCAGTACTTC
j_call: TRBJ1-1; clone_size: -; d_call: -; v_call: TRBV5-1; cdr3_aa: CASSLALQGNTEAFF; cdr3_nt: TGCGCCAGCAGCTTGGCCTTACAGGGGAACACTGAAGCTTTCTTT
j_call: TRBJ2-1; clone_size: -; d_call: TRBD2; v_call: TRBV11-2; cdr3_aa: CASSLRTSGKNEQFF; cdr3_nt: TGTGCCAGCAGCTTACGGACTAGCGGGAAAAATGAGCAGTTCTTC
j_call: TRBJ2-7; clone_size: -; d_call: -; v_call: TRBV19; cdr3_aa: CASSIAGAAYEQYF; cdr3_nt: TGTGCCAGTAGTATAGCAGGGGCGGCCTACGAGCAGTACTTC
j_call: TRBJ1-2; clone_size: -; d_call: -; v_call: TRBV7-9; cdr3_aa: CASSLAGGTNYGYTF; cdr3_nt: TGTGCCAGCAGCTTAGCAGGAGGAACTAACTATGGCTACACCTTC
j_call: TRBJ2-1; clone_size: -; d_call: -; v_call: TRBV10-3; cdr3_aa: CAISERVAERNEQFF; cdr3_nt: TGTGCCATCAGTGAACGGGTAGCGGAAAGGAATGAGCAGTTCTTC
j_call: TRBJ2-1; clone_size: once; d_call: TRBD2; v_call: TRBV28; cdr3_aa: CASSSLGGRYNEQFF; cdr3_nt: TGTGCCAGCAGTTCCCTCGGCGGGAGATACAATGAGCAGTTCTTC
j_call: TRBJ2-1; clone_size: -; d_call: TRBD2; v_call: TRBV11-2; cdr3_aa: CASTTGTSALHEQFF; cdr3_nt: TGTGCCAGCACCACAGGGACTAGCGCCCTCCATGAGCAGTTCTTC
j_call: TRBJ2-7; clone_size: once; d_call: -; v_call: TRBV5-1; cdr3_aa: CASSLGAGSSYEQYF; cdr3_nt: TGCGCCAGCAGCTTGGGAGCGGGCAGCTCCTACGAGCAGTACTTC
j_call: TRBJ2-3; clone_size: -; d_call: TRBD2; v_call: TRBV19; cdr3_aa: CASSIDEGTSASDTQYF; cdr3_nt: TGTGCCAGTAGTATAGATGAAGGGACTAGCGCTTCAGATACGCAGTATTTT
j_call: TRBJ1-5; clone_size: -; d_call: -; v_call: TRBV5-4; cdr3_aa: CASRQGPNQPQHF; cdr3_nt: TGTGCCAGCAGACAGGGCCCTAATCAGCCCCAGCATTTT
j_call: TRBJ2-1; clone_size: -; d_call: TRBD2; v_call: TRBV5-1; cdr3_aa: CASSFLGLAGGIYDEQFF; cdr3_nt: TGCGCCAGCAGCTTTTTGGGACTAGCGGGGGGGATCTACGATGAGCAGTTCTTC
j_call: TRBJ2-7; clone_size: -; d_call: TRBD2; v_call: TRBV13; cdr3_aa: CASSVTGTSGAYEQYF; cdr3_nt: TGTGCCAGCAGCGTAACCGGGACTAGCGGGGCCTACGAGCAGTACTTC
j_call: TRBJ1-6; clone_size: -; d_call: TRBD1; v_call: TRBV7-2; cdr3_aa: CASSLDWTGYNSPLHF; cdr3_nt: TGTGCCAGCAGCTTAGACTGGACAGGTTATAATTCACCCCTCCACTTT
j_call: TRBJ1-4; clone_size: -; d_call: -; v_call: TRBV27; cdr3_aa: CATHRGGQNEKLFF; cdr3_nt: TGTGCCACCCACCGCGGGGGGCAAAATGAAAAACTGTTTTTT
j_call: TRBJ1-2; clone_size: -; d_call: TRBD1; v_call: TRBV5-1; cdr3_aa: CASSQEDRGFYGYTF; cdr3_nt: TGCGCCAGCAGCCAGGAGGACAGGGGGTTTTATGGCTACACCTTC
j_call: TRBJ2-6; clone_size: -; d_call: -; v_call: TRBV5-6; cdr3_aa: CASSSDNSGANVLTF; cdr3_nt: TGTGCCAGCAGCTCTGACAACTCTGGGGCCAACGTCCTGACTTTC
j_call: TRBJ2-3; clone_size: -; d_call: -; v_call: TRBV5-1; cdr3_aa: CASSFTGPGGTDTQYF; cdr3_nt: TGCGCCAGCAGCTTTACAGGGCCCGGTGGGACAGATACGCAGTATTTT
j_call: TRBJ2-1; clone_size: -; d_call: -; v_call: TRBV29-1; cdr3_aa: CSVEETQNNEQFF; cdr3_nt: TGCAGCGTTGAAGAAACCCAGAACAATGAGCAGTTCTTC
j_call: TRBJ2-4; clone_size: -; d_call: -; v_call: TRBV27; cdr3_aa: CASSTTRGLGNIQYF; cdr3_nt: TGTGCCAGCAGTACAACCCGGGGTTTGGGAAACATTCAGTACTTC
j_call: TRBJ1-2; clone_size: -; d_call: TRBD1; v_call: TRBV7-8; cdr3_aa: CASSLEGQAIYGYTF; cdr3_nt: TGTGCCAGCAGCTTAGAAGGACAGGCCATCTATGGCTACACCTTC
j_call: TRBJ1-2; clone_size: -; d_call: TRBD1; v_call: TRBV2; cdr3_aa: CASRQQPGQGADYGYTF; cdr3_nt: TGTGCCAGCAGGCAACAACCGGGACAGGGGGCTGACTATGGCTACACCTTC
j_call: TRBJ1-3; clone_size: -; d_call: TRBD1; v_call: TRBV5-1; cdr3_aa: CASSLGQGAYGRNTIYF; cdr3_nt: TGCGCCAGCAGCTTGGGACAGGGGGCTTACGGGAGAAACACCATATATTTT
j_call: TRBJ1-3; clone_size: -; d_call: -; v_call: TRBV18; cdr3_aa: CASSPTGSGNTIYF; cdr3_nt: TGTGCCAGCTCTCCGACAGGATCAGGAAACACCATATATTTT
j_call: TRBJ2-7; clone_size: -; d_call: -; v_call: TRBV11-2; cdr3_aa: CASSLLAYLPYEQYF; cdr3_nt: TGTGCCAGCAGCTTACTAGCGTATCTCCCCTACGAGCAGTACTTC
j_call: TRBJ2-3; clone_size: few; d_call: TRBD2; v_call: TRBV27; cdr3_aa: CASSLSGEVADTQYF; cdr3_nt: TGTGCCAGCAGTTTAAGCGGGGAGGTAGCAGATACGCAGTATTTT
j_call: TRBJ2-1; clone_size: -; d_call: TRBD1; v_call: TRBV29-1; cdr3_aa: CSVGQGAFEQFF; cdr3_nt: TGCAGCGTCGGACAGGGGGCTTTTGAGCAGTTCTTC
j_call: TRBJ1-5; clone_size: few; d_call: TRBD1; v_call: TRBV6-1; cdr3_aa: CASSEAGQQNQPQHF; cdr3_nt: TGTGCCAGCAGTGAAGCGGGACAGCAAAATCAGCCCCAGCATTTT
j_call: TRBJ2-1; clone_size: -; d_call: -; v_call: TRBV30; cdr3_aa: CAWSGGGNEQFF; cdr3_nt: TGTGCCTGGAGTGGAGGGGGAAATGAGCAGTTCTTC
j_call: TRBJ1-2; clone_size: -; d_call: -; v_call: TRBV19; cdr3_aa: CASSISARNYGYTF; cdr3_nt: TGTGCCAGTAGCATCAGCGCCCGTAACTATGGCTACACCTTC
j_call: TRBJ2-7; clone_size: -; d_call: -; v_call: TRBV28; cdr3_aa: CASSTPDTFRGQYF; cdr3_nt: TGTGCCAGCAGTACACCAGACACTTTTCGGGGGCAGTACTTC
j_call: TRBJ1-4; clone_size: once; d_call: -; v_call: TRBV2; cdr3_aa: CASSGGGSEKLFF; cdr3_nt: TGTGCCAGCAGTGGAGGGGGTAGTGAAAAACTGTTTTTT
j_call: TRBJ2-5; clone_size: -; d_call: -; v_call: TRBV9; cdr3_aa: CASSVGGSEETQYF; cdr3_nt: TGTGCCAGCAGCGTAGGGGGTAGCGAAGAGACCCAGTACTTC
j_call: TRBJ2-2; clone_size: few; d_call: TRBD2; v_call: TRBV6-1; cdr3_aa: CASSEGTSGRPGELFF; cdr3_nt: TGTGCCAGCAGTGAAGGGACTAGCGGAAGACCTGGGGAGCTGTTTTTT
j_call: TRBJ2-1; clone_size: -; d_call: TRBD1; v_call: TRBV28; cdr3_aa: CASSHRGGEQFF; cdr3_nt: TGTGCCAGCAGTCACAGGGGCGGTGAGCAGTTCTTC
j_call: TRBJ1-4; clone_size: -; d_call: -; v_call: TRBV9; cdr3_aa: CASSVGQGNEKLFF; cdr3_nt: TGTGCCAGCAGCGTTGGCCAGGGGAATGAAAAACTGTTTTTT
j_call: TRBJ1-6; clone_size: -; d_call: -; v_call: TRBV18; cdr3_aa: CASSPAEQGSSPLHF; cdr3_nt: TGTGCCAGCTCCCCTGCGGAACAGGGTTCTTCACCCCTCCACTTT